A single sample is the source of the 31 T cell receptor beta chains below, sequenced in a study of metastatic and nonmetastatic thyroid tumors. Prior to thyroid surgery, none of the patients had received any treatment. TCRdb re-clonotyped the PCR reads via MiXCR. The repertoire includes fewer than 30,000 clones, more than 20% of them detected once, and about 30% sits in the top ten. Sequencing was carried out using blood. The receptors stem from a male donor with papillary thyroid cancer or a benign thyroid nodule (not recorded which). Some clones in this sample may be carry-over from other donors' samples.

The sample holds many counts of this clone. At one end, the junction sequence differs from germline, possibly due to a read error. The chain joins TRBV6-2 or TRBV6-3 to TRBJ2-1, with no clear D. Germline CDR1 reads MNHEY; CDR2 reads SVGEGT. The CDR3 has 15 residues. The CDR3 region has the DNA TGTGCCAGCAGGCCTCTATCGTTAGCCTACGATGAGCAGTTCTTC. Protein product: CASRPLSLAYDEQFF.

This clone was seen repeatedly, ten times or more. This CDR3 is also generated by other DNA sequences in the sample. The chain carries TRBV11-1 and TRBJ1-1; D uncertain. The germline CDR1 and CDR2 sequences are SGHAT and FQDESV (reference sequence). Trimming took 1 base from V and 4 from J, leaving 7 bases between them. CDR3 size: 13 residues. CDR3: CASSLGASTEAFF. CDR3 bases: TGTGCCAGCAGCTTAGGGGCGAGCACTGAAGCTTTCTTT.

In the case of this clone: As the CDR3 is not closed by the conserved phenylalanine or tryptophan, this likely results from a read error. The V call is TRBV12-3 or TRBV12-4, the J call TRBJ1-3; the D gene is possibly TRBD1 (5 bases). The V and J ends lost 7 bases and 1 base respectively, with 14 bases between them. The CDR3 has 15 residues. This CDR3 reads CASTLGSGSGNTIYL. The CDR3 DNA reads TGTGCCAGCACCCTTGGGTCAGGGTCTGGAAACACCATATATTTG.

This clone was picked up many times. This sequence joins TRBV2 and TRBJ2-7; D call uncertain. The CDR3 consists of 13 residues. Germline CDR1 is SNHLY and CDR2 is FYNNEI. V was clipped by 6 bases and J by 3 bases, with 12 bases between them. CDR3 protein: CASSGRTNYEQYF. The CDR3 region has the DNA TGTGCCAGCAGCGGCAGGACGAACTACGAGCAGTACTTC.

There are a few counts of this clone. This sequence joins TRBV6-1 and TRBJ2-3; 13 nucleotides line up with TRBD2. The V gene end was trimmed by 3 bases and the J gene end by 4 bases; junction bases not matched to a gene: 1. This CDR3 region has 15 residues. Germline loops: CDR1 MNHNS, CDR2 SASEGT. The CDR3 is CASSETSGGPDTQYF. In nucleotides, the CDR3 is TGTGCCAGCAGTGAGACTAGCGGGGGGCCAGATACGCAGTATTTT.

In the case of this clone: Relative to the germline gene, one junction end is altered; a read error may explain this. The V call is TRBV10-3, the J call TRBJ2-6, with D possibly called TRBD1 or TRBD2 (5 bases each). Per the germline V gene, CDR1 is ENHRY and CDR2 is SYGVKD. CDR3 length: 16 residues. CDR3 nucleotide sequence: TGTGCCATCACCCAGGAGCACGGTACCGGGGCCAACTTCCTGACTTTC. Translating it yields CAITQEHGTGANFLTF.

This clone was observed many times. V gene TRBV7-3 combines with J gene TRBJ2-1, with D tentatively TRBD1 (5 bases). The CDR3 totals 14 residues. Trimming pared 6 bases from V and 6 bases from J, leaving 15 bases between. Germline CDR1 is SGHTA and CDR2 is FQGTGA. As DNA, the CDR3 is TGTGCCAGCAGTCATCCCGGACACGTCAATGAGCAGTTCTTC. It is translated as CASSHPGHVNEQFF. Drawing the rest from reference TRBV7-3 and TRBJ2-1, the complete variable domain is GAGVSQTPSNKVTEKGKYVELRCDPISGHTALYWYRQSLGQGPEFLIYFQGTGAADDSGLPNDRFFAVRPEGSVSTLKIQRTERGDSAVYLCASSHPGHVNEQFFGPGTRLTVL.

This clone was recorded many times. The chain employs TRBV6-1 and TRBJ1-5; a possible D gene is TRBD1 (5 bases). This CDR3 contains 15 residues. CDR1 is MNHNS and CDR2 is SASEGT in the germline V gene. V shed 6 bases and J shed 0 bases, with 12 bases lying between them. The CDR3 DNA sequence: TGTGCCAGCAGGGCCATGACAGTTAGCAATCAGCCCCAGCATTTT. It translates to CASRAMTVSNQPQHF.

This clone was seen ten or more times. The chain combines TRBV2 with TRBJ2-7, with D hard to call. The V end lost 7 bases, the J end lost 5 bases, and 15 bases lay between the germline ends. The CDR3 totals 13 residues. Germline CDR1 is SNHLY and CDR2 is FYNNEI. Written as DNA, the CDR3 is TGTGCCAGCACCACCACCCGGAGAAACGAGCAGTACTTC. Translated, it gives CASTTTRRNEQYF. Together with reference TRBV2 and TRBJ2-7, the CDR3 gives the full variable domain: EPEVTQTPSHQVTQMGQEVILRCVPISNHLYFYWYRQILGQKVEFLVSFYNNEISEKSEIFDDQFSVERPDGSNFTLKIRSTKLEDSAMYFCASTTTRRNEQYFGPGTRLTVT.

This sequence joins TRBV5-4 and TRBJ2-2, with D tentatively TRBD2 (5 bases). V was cut by 0 bases and J by 13 bases, with 13 bases left in between. The germline V gene has CDR1 SGHNT and CDR2 YYREEE (reference sequence). CDR3 length: 13 amino acids. In DNA, the CDR3 is TGTGCCAGCAGCTTGGAAGGAGCCCGGGGGCTGTTTTTT. It translates to CASSLEGARGLFF.

This clone was detected ten times or more. J is TRBJ2-3 and V is TRBV29-1; no firm D call. The germline V gene has CDR1 SQVTM and CDR2 ANQGSEA. V shed 3 bases and J shed 12 bases, with 10 bases lying between them. The CDR3 is made up of 10 amino acids. CDR3 loop: CSVDSGFQYF. CDR3 coding DNA: TGCAGCGTTGATTCTGGGTTTCAGTATTTT.

This clone was detected ten times or more. The V and J genes are TRBV20-1 and TRBJ1-5; D not certain. Trimming left V 3 bases short and J 0 bases short, with 6 bases between. The CDR3 length is 13 residues. CDR1 and CDR2 from the germline V gene are DFQATT and SNEGSKA (reference sequence). CDR3 DNA sequence: TGCAGTGCTAGTCCAGGTAGCAATCAGCCCCAGCATTTT. Translation gives CSASPGSNQPQHF.

This clone was seen ten or more times. The chain couples TRBV14 to TRBJ2-7; TRBD1 agrees at 7 bases. This CDR3 is built from 14 residues. From germline, CDR1 is SGHDN and CDR2 FVKESK. V was pared by 5 bases and J by 7 bases, with 11 bases of the junction left unmatched. CDR3 bases: TGTGCCAGCAGCAGCCGGGACAGATACTTGGAGCAGTACTTC. As protein: CASSSRDRYLEQYF.

This clone was seen at least ten times. A much larger clone differs by one base, so this may be a read error. The conserved final phenylalanine or tryptophan is absent from the CDR3, which likely points to a read error. The V and J genes are TRBV20-1 and TRBJ1-1; no definite D call. The V and J ends lost 2 bases and 3 bases respectively, with 10 bases between them. CDR3 length: 13 amino acids. The germline CDR1 and CDR2 sequences are DFQATT and SNEGSKA (reference sequence). CDR3 sequence reads: CSARWYADTEAFS. In DNA, the CDR3 is TGCAGTGCTAGATGGTACGCAGACACTGAAGCTTTCTCT.

This clone was seen repeatedly, ten times or more. The rearrangement joins TRBV9 to TRBJ1-2; 8 nucleotides agree with TRBD1. The trim removed 4 bases at V and 7 bases at J, leaving 9 bases unmatched. CDR3 size: 14 residues. The germline V gene encodes CDR1 SGDLS and CDR2 YYNGEE. The CDR3 DNA follows: TGTGCCAGCAGCAAGGGACAGGAGCTTTCTGGCTACACCTTC. Its translation: CASSKGQELSGYTF. The full variable domain, its missing parts supplied by reference TRBV9 and TRBJ1-2, is DSGVTQTPKHLITATGQRVTLRCSPRSGDLSVYWYQQSLDQGLQFLIQYYNGEERAKGNILERFSAQQFPDLHSELNLSSLELGDSALYFCASSKGQELSGYTFGSGTRLTVV.

This clone was observed at least ten times. The gene calls are TRBV6-2 or TRBV6-3 and TRBJ2-7; weak D call: TRBD2 (6 bases). CDR3 size: 16 residues. The V end was cut by 2 bases, the J end by 4 bases, with 18 bases between. Germline values: CDR1 MNHEY, CDR2 SVGEGT. The CDR3 coding sequence is TGTGCCAGCAGTTACAGGAGTTACGGAGGGGTTTACGAGCAGTACTTC. Translation: CASSYRSYGGVYEQYF.

The rearrangement joins TRBV27 to TRBJ2-1, with D tentatively TRBD2 (5 bases). This CDR3 has 18 amino acids. V was cut by 0 bases and J by 5 bases, with 20 bases left in between. Germline CDR1 is MNHEY and CDR2 is SMNVEV (reference sequence). The CDR3 spells CASSLSPPSQQHHNEQFF. As DNA, the CDR3 is TGTGCCAGCAGTTTATCCCCCCCTAGCCAACAACACCACAATGAGCAGTTCTTC.

This clone was seen many times. The rearrangement uses TRBV27 and TRBJ2-7; 12 bases agree with TRBD1. There are 14 residues in the CDR3. The junction had 1 base not matched to a gene; V was cut back by 3 bases and J by 4 bases. Germline V lookup: CDR1 MNHEY, CDR2 SMNVEV (reference sequence). CDR3 residues: CASSLGQGAYEQYF. For the CDR3, the DNA is TGTGCCAGCAGTTTGGGACAGGGGGCATACGAGCAGTACTTC.

The sample holds many counts of this clone. The chain carries TRBV11-2 and TRBJ2-5; 9 positions agree with TRBD1. J lost 3 bases, V lost 4 bases, and 3 bases had no gene match. The CDR3 extends over 14 amino acids. Germline loops: CDR1 SGHAT, CDR2 FQNNGV. The chain's CDR3 is CASSWDREEETQYF. The CDR3 DNA reads as TGTGCCAGCAGCTGGGACAGGGAGGAAGAGACCCAGTACTTC.

There are many counts of this clone. This rearrangement joins TRBV6-1 to TRBJ2-7; a weak D match, TRBD1 (5 bases). The ends were cut back, 6 bases at V and 3 bases at J, with 9 bases in the middle. CDR3 size: 12 residues. Germline V CDR1 and CDR2: MNHNS, SASEGT. CDR3 DNA sequence: TGTGCCAGCAGACACGACAGCTACGAGCAGTACTTC. It codes for CASRHDSYEQYF.

This clone occurred many times. The gene calls are TRBV5-1 and TRBJ2-3; 13 bases map to TRBD2. Germline V CDR1 and CDR2: SGHRS, YFSETQ. V shed 4 bases and J 4 bases; nucleotides not matched to a gene: 3. The CDR3 runs 15 residues. The chain's CDR3 is CASSELAGGPDTQYF. CDR3 DNA: TGCGCCAGCAGCGAACTAGCGGGAGGGCCAGATACGCAGTATTTT.

This clone was counted ten times or more. The chain uses TRBV7-2 and TRBJ1-4; D may be TRBD1 (5 bases). Germline CDR1 and CDR2: SGHTA and FQGNSA. CDR3 size: 13 residues. V lost 6 bases to trimming and J lost 6 bases, with 11 bases between them. The CDR3 is CASSSDSYEKLFF. The CDR3 coding sequence is TGTGCCAGCAGTTCCGACAGTTATGAAAAACTGTTTTTT. Together with reference TRBV7-2 and TRBJ1-4, the CDR3 gives the full variable domain: GAGVSQSPSNKVTEKGKDVELRCDPISGHTALYWYRQSLGQGLEFLIYFQGNSAPDKSGLPSDRFSAERTGGSVSTLTIQRTQQEDSAVYLCASSSDSYEKLFFGSGTQLSVL.

Concerning this clone: Germline is not matched at one junction end, which may reflect a read error. The V and J genes are TRBV4-1 and TRBJ1-6; D call uncertain. This CDR3 has 15 residues. Germline loops: CDR1 MGHRA, CDR2 YSYEKL. As DNA, the CDR3 is TGCGCCTGCAGCCAAGAAAGAGCTGGTAATTCACCCCTCCACTTT. Protein: CACSQERAGNSPLHF.

The chain carries TRBV9 and TRBJ2-7; no firm D call. The V gene's germline CDR1 is SGDLS and CDR2 YYNGEE. V was cut by 6 bases and J by 1 base, with 17 bases left in between. This CDR3 is 15 amino acids long. CDR3: CASTAPGRLSYEQYF. For the CDR3, the DNA is TGTGCCAGCACCGCCCCCGGAAGGCTATCCTACGAGCAGTACTTC. Full variable domain (outside the CDR3, taken from reference TRBV9 and TRBJ2-7): DSGVTQTPKHLITATGQRVTLRCSPRSGDLSVYWYQQSLDQGLQFLIQYYNGEERAKGNILERFSAQQFPDLHSELNLSSLELGDSALYFCASTAPGRLSYEQYFGPGTRLTVT.

This clone was picked up many times. The rearrangement uses TRBV14 and TRBJ1-1; 9 bases fit TRBD1. The J segment lost 5 bases and the V segment lost 5 bases, leaving 9 bases of the junction unmatched. From germline, CDR1 is SGHDN and CDR2 FVKESK. CDR3 length: 15 residues. CDR3 in DNA: TGTGCCAGCAGCTCGAGGGACAGGGATGTGACTGAAGCTTTCTTT. This codes for CASSSRDRDVTEAFF. Using reference TRBV14 and TRBJ1-1 for the parts outside the CDR3, the full variable domain is EAGVTQFPSHSVIEKGQTVTLRCDPISGHDNLYWYRRVMGKEIKFLLHFVKESKQDESGMPNNRFLAERTGGTYSTLKVQPAELEDSGVYFCASSSRDRDVTEAFFGQGTRLTVV.

There are many counts of this clone. The chain couples TRBV19 to TRBJ1-1; 9 bases align to TRBD1. The J segment lost 4 bases and the V segment lost 3 bases, leaving 3 bases of the junction unmatched. There are 14 residues in the CDR3. Germline V lookup: CDR1 LNHDA, CDR2 SQIVND (reference sequence). CDR3 DNA: TGTGCCAGTAGTATCCCACAGGGGGCCACTGAAGCTTTCTTT. It specifies CASSIPQGATEAFF.

Many counts were recorded for this clone. This chain links TRBV11-2 with TRBJ2-7; 9 nucleotides agree with TRBD1. V was clipped by 0 bases and J by 4 bases; unmatched bases: 4. CDR1 is SGHAT and CDR2 is FQNNGV in the germline V gene. CDR3 length: 15 amino acids. CDR3: CASSLEGTGYYEQYF. As DNA, the CDR3 is TGTGCCAGCAGCTTAGAGGGGACAGGGTATTACGAGCAGTACTTC.

A note on this clone: Relative to the germline gene, one junction end is altered; a read error may explain this. The chain couples TRBV19 to TRBJ1-2; D not resolved. The CDR3 sequence is 13 residues long. Germline V CDR1 and CDR2: LNHDA, SQIVND (reference sequence). The DNA of the CDR3 is TGTGCCAGTAGTATAGTAGCGGGTGATGTCTACTCCTTC. Translated: CASSIVAGDVYSF.

This clone was seen ten or more times. CDR3 loop: CASSLAHGSGNTIYF. In DNA form, the CDR3 reads TGTGCCAGCAGCTTAGCGCATGGGTCTGGAAACACCATATATTTT. The chain joins TRBV7-9 to TRBJ1-3; D gene uncertain. The V and J ends lost 0 bases and 1 base respectively, with 7 bases between them. This CDR3 has 15 amino acids. The germline V gene has CDR1 SEHNR and CDR2 FQNEAQ (reference sequence).

This clone was counted many times. The J gene is TRBJ2-3, the V gene TRBV10-3; tentatively, D is TRBD2 (6 bases). With 0 bases removed from V and 1 base from J, the gap between germline ends came to 11 bases. Per the germline V gene, CDR1 is ENHRY and CDR2 is SYGVKD. CDR3 length: 16 amino acids. This CDR3 is CAISESWEEGTDTQYF. The CDR3 DNA is TGTGCCATCAGTGAGTCATGGGAGGAGGGCACAGATACGCAGTATTTT.

This clone was found many times. V and J are TRBV18 and TRBJ1-6; 8 bases fit TRBD1. Trimming at V came to 4 bases and at J to 5 bases, leaving 7 bases not matched to a gene. The CDR3 extends over 16 amino acids. In germline, CDR1 is KGHSH, CDR2 LQKENI. The CDR3 DNA is TGTGCCAGCTCACTCTCACAGGGGGTAGATAATTCACCCCTCCACTTT. This encodes CASSLSQGVDNSPLHF.